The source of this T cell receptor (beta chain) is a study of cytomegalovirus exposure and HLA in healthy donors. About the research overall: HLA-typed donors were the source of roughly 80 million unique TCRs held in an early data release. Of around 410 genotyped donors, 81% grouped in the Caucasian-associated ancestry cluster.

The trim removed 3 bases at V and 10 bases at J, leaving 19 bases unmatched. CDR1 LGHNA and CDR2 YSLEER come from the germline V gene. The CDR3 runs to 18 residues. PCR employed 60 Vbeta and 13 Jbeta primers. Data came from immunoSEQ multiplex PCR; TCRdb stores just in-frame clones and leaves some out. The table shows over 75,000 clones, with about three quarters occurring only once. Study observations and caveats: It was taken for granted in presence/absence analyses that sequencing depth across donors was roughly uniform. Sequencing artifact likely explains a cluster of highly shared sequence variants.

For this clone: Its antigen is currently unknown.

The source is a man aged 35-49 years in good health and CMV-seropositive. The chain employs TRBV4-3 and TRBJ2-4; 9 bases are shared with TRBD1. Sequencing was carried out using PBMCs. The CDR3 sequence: CASSQAYTGTGYREIQYF. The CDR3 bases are TGCGCCAGCAGCCAGGCCTACACCGGGACAGGGTACCGAGAAATTCAGTACTTC.